This T cell receptor beta chain was obtained from a study of vaccination and CD4 T cells after COVID-19. Study-level information: Stimuli were overlapping spike peptide pools of SARS-CoV-2 and three common cold coronaviruses (HCoV-NL63, HCoV-OC43, HCoV-229E). Each control culture was treated with a CEFX pool, an HIV-1 Nef pool, or no peptide. General study findings and limits: Spike mono-reactivity held for 304 of 307 vaccine-specific clones in convalescent patients.

Treatment meaning: approximately nine-day PBMC culture with coronavirus spike peptide pools or control peptides (ViraFEST assay). Details on this clonotype: What it binds is not known.

Looked up from germline, CDR1 is SGHNT and CDR2 is YYREEE (reference sequence). This CDR3 is 13 amino acids long. Trimming shortened V by 5 bases and J by 9 bases, and 16 bases separated the two germline ends. CD4+ T cells that had been cultured provided DNA sequenced with the Oncomine TCR Beta short-read assay. The genomic DNA was obtained from cultured CD4+ T cells by extraction with the QIAamp micro DNA kit. A single record per CDR3 protein comes from TCRdb applying MiXCR to the PCR reads. The data hold some 26,000 distinct CDR3 sequences, with about 50% observed a single time. This receptor was taken from a human donor who received a COVID-19 vaccine. The rearrangement joins TRBV5-4 to TRBJ2-3; perhaps TRBD1 as D (6 bases). The input for sequencing was CD4+ T cells from blood, cultured in vitro, taken before SARS-CoV-2 vaccination. The CDR3 DNA reads TGTGCCAGCAGTCGCAGGACAGCGCAGACGCAGTATTTT. This encodes CASSRRTAQTQYF. Supplemented by reference TRBV5-4 and TRBJ2-3, the full variable domain reads ETGVTQSPTHLIKTRGQQVTLRCSSQSGHNTVSWYQQALGQGPQFIFQYYREEENGRGNFPPRFSGLQFPNYSSELNVNALELDDSALYLCASSRRTAQTQYFGPGTRLTVL.